These 29 T cell receptor beta chains came from one sample sequenced in a study of blood T cell repertoires in COVID-19. Using immunoSEQ multiplex PCR, the repertoire was profiled, and TCRdb retains in-frame clones only, with some absent. The sample includes about 250,000 clones, approximately 85% of them seen just once. The sample taken for sequencing was PBMCs or T cells enriched from blood (not recorded which). Source of these receptors: a woman between 50 and 59 years old with acute COVID-19.

V and J are TRBV7-2 and TRBJ2-7; 7 nucleotides agree with TRBD2. CDR1 and CDR2 from the germline V gene are SGHTA and FQGNSA. The ends lost 4 bases at V and 0 bases at J; junction bases unmatched: 6. This CDR3 has 15 residues. CDR3 loop: CASSSSGGNSYEQYF. DNA for the CDR3: TGTGCCAGCAGCTCTAGCGGCGGCAACTCCTACGAGCAGTACTTC.

This chain uses TRBV5-1 with TRBJ1-2; 7 bases are shared with TRBD1. The CDR3 covers 13 residues. J gave up 8 bases and V 0 bases, and 4 bases lay outside the gene matches. Per germline, CDR1 SGHRS and CDR2 YFSETQ. For the CDR3, the DNA is TGCGCCAGCAGCTTGGCCGGGGACAGAGGCTACACCTTC. Its protein product is CASSLAGDRGYTF.

The chain couples TRBV13 to TRBJ1-5; D ambiguous. Germline V CDR1 and CDR2: PRHDT, FYEKMQ (reference sequence). The V end was cut by 2 bases, the J end by 7 bases, with 9 bases between. The CDR3 consists of 13 residues. CDR3 DNA sequence: TGTGCCAGCAGCTTAACCGCGGGGCAGCCCCAGCATTTT. As protein: CASSLTAGQPQHF.

The chain links TRBV2 to TRBJ2-7; TRBD1 matches 7 bases. From germline, CDR1 is SNHLY and CDR2 FYNNEI. V trimming: 5 bases; J trimming: 6 bases; junction bases outside the gene matches: 4. The CDR3 has 12 residues. DNA for the CDR3: TGTGCCAGCAGTTCGACAGGGTCCGAGCAGTACTTC. This gives the protein CASSSTGSEQYF.

The chain links TRBV6-4 to TRBJ1-2; D possibly corresponds to TRBD1 (5 bases). The CDR3 length is 13 residues. V lost 10 bases, J lost 3 bases, and 15 bases lay in between. Germline assignment: CDR1 MRHNA and CDR2 SNTAGT. CDR3: CAIARQQHYGYTF. DNA for the CDR3: TGTGCCATCGCTAGACAGCAACACTATGGCTACACCTTC.

Here the CDR3 reads CASTRGGSNQPQHF. CDR3 nucleotides: TGTGCCAGCACTCGGGGAGGGAGCAATCAGCCCCAGCATTTT. The chain couples TRBV6-6 to TRBJ1-5; D uncertain. CDR1 and CDR2 (germline): MNHNY, SVGAGI (reference sequence). The ends were cut back, 7 bases at V and 1 base at J, with 11 bases in the middle. This CDR3 has 14 residues.

Only a few counts were recorded for this clone. The rearrangement links TRBV5-1 to TRBJ2-7, with a tentative D call TRBD1 (6 bases). This CDR3 contains 15 residues. From germline, CDR1 is SGHRS and CDR2 YFSETQ. The ends were cut back, 6 bases at V and 3 bases at J, with 19 bases in the middle. In DNA, the CDR3 is TGCGCCAGCACCGAGCAGGGGCGCTCCAACTACGAGCAGTACTTC. Translation gives CASTEQGRSNYEQYF.

The chain couples TRBV11-2 to TRBJ1-1; 7 bases match TRBD1. J was trimmed by 0 bases and V by 4 bases; bases with no gene match: 8. The CDR3 is 16 residues long. In germline, CDR1 is SGHAT, CDR2 FQNNGV. CDR3 region: CASSSRQGRLNTEAFF. The CDR3 region has the DNA TGTGCCAGCAGCTCTCGACAGGGAAGATTGAACACTGAAGCTTTCTTT.

The CDR3 is CASSVGSSGGADEQFF. The CDR3 DNA reads as TGTGCCAGCAGCGTAGGATCGAGCGGGGGGGCTGATGAGCAGTTCTTC. The chain recombines TRBV9 with TRBJ2-1, with TRBD2 matching over 10 bases. The germline CDR1 and CDR2 sequences are SGDLS and YYNGEE. The CDR3 runs 16 residues. V shed 0 bases and J 8 bases; nucleotides not matched to a gene: 8.

The genes are TRBV29-1 and TRBJ1-3, with D unclear. This CDR3 comprises 13 residues. Per germline, CDR1 SQVTM and CDR2 ANQGSEA. V was cut by 3 bases and J by 0 bases, with 6 bases left in between. CDR3 sequence reads: CSVEELSGNTIYF. The CDR3 region has the DNA TGCAGCGTTGAGGAGCTCTCTGGAAACACCATATATTTT.

V usage is TRBV29-1 and J usage is TRBJ1-2; D ambiguous. Trimming took 7 bases from V and 3 from J, leaving 18 bases between them. This CDR3 contains 14 residues. From germline, CDR1 is SQVTM and CDR2 ANQGSEA. CDR3 nucleotides: TGCAGCGGTGTCGAGGGAATAGGAGACTATGGCTACACCTTC. Its protein is CSGVEGIGDYGYTF.

A single count supports this clone. V usage is TRBV11-2 and J usage is TRBJ1-3, with no clear D. Trimming left V 5 bases short and J 0 bases short, with 17 bases between. CDR1 and CDR2 (germline): SGHAT, FQNNGV. CDR3 length equals 17 residues. CDR3 sequence (DNA): TGTGCCAGCAGCCAAGTCAGTTTTTCGGGCTCTGGAAACACCATATATTTT. The encoded protein is CASSQVSFSGSGNTIYF.

This clone showed up just once. CDR3 residues: CAIGGEGGGYTF. DNA for the CDR3: TGTGCCATCGGCGGGGAGGGGGGCGGCTACACCTTC. V and J are TRBV10-3 and TRBJ1-2, with D possibly matching TRBD1 (6 bases). The V end was cut by 8 bases, the J end by 8 bases, with 15 bases between. This CDR3 comprises 12 residues. Per germline, CDR1 ENHRY and CDR2 SYGVKD.

This clone came up a few times. The V and J genes are TRBV5-1 and TRBJ1-5, with TRBD1 identical over 11 bases. Germline V lookup: CDR1 SGHRS, CDR2 YFSETQ. With 4 bases clipped from V and 3 bases from J, the junction kept 6 bases outside the gene matches. This CDR3 contains 16 residues. CDR3 nucleotides: TGCGCCAGCAGCCCCGGGACAGGGGGTGTCAATCAGCCCCAGCATTTT. It yields the protein CASSPGTGGVNQPQHF.

J is TRBJ1-2 and V is TRBV20-1; tentative D call: TRBD1 (6 bases). The CDR3 spans 11 residues. Between the trimmed V and J ends, which lost 6 bases and 6 bases, there was a span of 11 bases. The germline gives CDR1 DFQATT, CDR2 SNEGSKA (reference sequence). In nucleotides, the CDR3 is TGCAGTGCCCGGCAGGGGAATGGCTACACCTTC. Translated: CSARQGNGYTF.

The chain joins TRBV6-5 to TRBJ2-7; TRBD1 agrees at 8 bases. V lost 5 bases, J lost 1 base, and 7 bases stayed unmatched. The CDR3 spans 15 residues. Germline V CDR1 and CDR2: MNHEY, SVGAGI. CDR3 sequence (DNA): TGTGCCAGCAGTCCCGGGACAGGCGCTTCCTACGAGCAGTACTTC. It codes for CASSPGTGASYEQYF.

This clone was observed a handful of times. V is TRBV7-3 and J is TRBJ1-2, with TRBD1 matching over 8 bases. Trimming cost V 2 bases and J 4 bases; bases outside gene matches: 6. This CDR3 region has 15 residues. Per germline, CDR1 SGHTA and CDR2 FQGTGA. This chain's CDR3 is CASSLGGQAIYGYTF. In DNA, the CDR3 is TGTGCCAGCAGCTTAGGGGGACAGGCCATCTATGGCTACACCTTC.

J is TRBJ1-1 and V is TRBV12-3 or TRBV12-4; D gene ambiguous. The V gene lost 5 bases and the J gene lost 0 bases, with 7 bases spanning the gap. The CDR3 runs 13 residues. CDR3 in amino acids: CASSPEMNTEAFF. The DNA for the CDR3 is TGTGCCAGCAGTCCCGAGATGAACACTGAAGCTTTCTTT.

This clone was seen only once. V and J are TRBV30 and TRBJ1-2; D gene unclear. This CDR3 contains 18 residues. V lost 1 base, J lost 0 bases, and 21 bases lay in between. The germline V gene has CDR1 GTSNPN and CDR2 SVGIG (reference sequence). In DNA, the CDR3 is TGTGCCTGGAGTGATTCGTGGCGGGCAGTAAGCCCTAACTATGGCTACACCTTC. It yields the protein CAWSDSWRAVSPNYGYTF.

The chain has TRBV7-2 and TRBJ1-6, with TRBD1 as a possible D gene (5 bases). Germline CDR1 SGHTA, CDR2 FQGNSA. The CDR3 is made up of 14 amino acids. Trimming pared 3 bases from V and 8 bases from J, leaving 11 bases between. CDR3 in amino acids: CASSFHRSDSPLHF. The CDR3 DNA is TGTGCCAGCAGCTTCCACAGGTCGGATTCACCCCTCCACTTT.

This sequence joins TRBV25-1 and TRBJ1-1; D unresolved. V was clipped by 2 bases and J by 2 bases, with 15 bases between them. The CDR3 is 16 residues long. Germline CDR1 is MGHDK and CDR2 is SYGVNS. The CDR3 region has the DNA TGTGCCAGCAGTGAACACGGGGATGACAAAAACACTGAAGCTTTCTTT. This sequence encodes CASSEHGDDKNTEAFF.

V usage is TRBV5-6 and J usage is TRBJ1-1, with 8 bases aligning to TRBD1. V lost 4 bases and J lost 11; bases outside the gene matches: 22. The germline CDR1 and CDR2 sequences are SGHDT and YYEEEE. There are 17 residues in the CDR3. The CDR3 spells CASSNRFRGPGGGAAFF. The DNA for the CDR3 is TGTGCCAGCAGCAACCGCTTTAGAGGGCCAGGGGGCGGGGCTGCTTTCTTT.

V is TRBV27 and J is TRBJ1-1; possibly TRBD1 for D (6 bases). Germline V gives CDR1 MNHEY, CDR2 SMNVEV (reference sequence). V was shortened by 5 bases and J by 2 bases, with 18 bases between the two germline ends. The CDR3 totals 16 residues. CDR3 loop: CASSPTVAGANTEAFF. The CDR3, as DNA: TGTGCCAGCAGTCCAACCGTCGCAGGGGCCAACACTGAAGCTTTCTTT.

The V gene is TRBV19, the J gene TRBJ1-1, with D perhaps TRBD1 (6 bases). CDR1 and CDR2 (germline): LNHDA, SQIVND (reference sequence). This CDR3 is built from 15 residues. V lost 6 bases and J lost 0, with 14 bases in between. Here the CDR3 DNA reads TGTGCCAGTAGACCGACAGGCCTCATGAACACTGAAGCTTTCTTT. Translation gives CASRPTGLMNTEAFF. The complete variable domain, with remaining parts taken from reference TRBV19 and TRBJ1-1, reads DGGITQSPKYLFRKEGQNVTLSCEQNLNHDAMYWYRQDPGQGLRLIYYSQIVNDFQKGDIAEGYSVSREKKESFPLTVTSAQKNPTAFYLCASRPTGLMNTEAFFGQGTRLTVV.

This clone was picked up one time. This chain joins TRBV7-2 and TRBJ1-1; 7 nucleotides align to TRBD1. With 6 bases clipped from V and 5 bases from J, the junction kept 6 bases outside the gene matches. The germline V gene has CDR1 SGHTA and CDR2 FQGNSA. The CDR3 consists of 13 residues. CDR3 region: CASRPGGYTEAFF. The CDR3 DNA reads as TGTGCCAGCAGACCAGGGGGATATACTGAAGCTTTCTTT.

This rearrangement joins TRBV7-2 to TRBJ2-1, with D maybe TRBD1 (5 bases). V was shortened by 2 bases and J by 5 bases, with 13 bases between the two germline ends. The CDR3 is made up of 15 amino acids. CDR1 is SGHTA, CDR2 FQGNSA, per germline. In DNA, the CDR3 is TGTGCCAGCAGCTTATCGGGCAGGGCCGACAATGAGCAGTTCTTC. Protein sequence: CASSLSGRADNEQFF.

This clone was recorded a few times. V gene TRBV6-5 combines with J gene TRBJ2-7, with a tentative D call TRBD1 (5 bases). This CDR3 contains 14 residues. V gave up 4 bases and J gave up 6 bases, with 16 bases separating them. Germline V lookup: CDR1 MNHEY, CDR2 SVGAGI. CDR3 DNA: TGTGCCAGCAGTTCGAGACAGATTTTGGGCGAGCAGTACTTC. The encoded protein is CASSSRQILGEQYF.

This CDR3 reads CASSLSQGRNQPQHF. CDR3 nucleotide sequence: TGTGCCAGCAGCTTGAGTCAGGGGCGCAATCAGCCCCAGCATTTT. This chain connects TRBV5-6 to TRBJ1-5, with D perhaps TRBD1 (6 bases). There are 15 residues in the CDR3. Germline V gene sequence: CDR1 SGHDT, CDR2 YYEEEE. V gave up 1 base and J gave up 2 bases, with 10 bases separating them.

V is TRBV30 and J is TRBJ2-7; TRBD1 is a possible D gene (5 bases). In germline, CDR1 is GTSNPN, CDR2 SVGIG (reference sequence). The germline V and J ends were trimmed by 4 bases and 9 bases, with 19 bases remaining between them. This CDR3 region has 13 residues. CDR3 in amino acids: CAWTRLTQQGQYF. The CDR3 nucleotides read TGTGCCTGGACCCGTCTCACCCAGCAGGGGCAGTACTTC. Full variable domain (rest looked up from reference TRBV30 and TRBJ2-7): SQTIHQWPATLVQPVGSPLSLECTVEGTSNPNLYWYRQAAGRGLQLLFYSVGIGQISSEVPQNLSASRPQDRQFILSSKKLLLSDSGFYLCAWTRLTQQGQYFGPGTRLTVT.